This is a list of T cell receptor beta chains from one sample in a study of identical twins. TCRdb called the 5' RACE reads again in MiXCR, with one record for every CDR3 protein. The sample carries 1.5 million to 2 million distinct CDR3 sequences, under 35% recorded once. What was sequenced was cord blood. The receptors derive from a newborn girl in good health. Each CDR3 is given with its conserved first and last residue. Each record gives: J gene, clone size, D gene, V gene, CDR3 protein, CDR3 DNA. D genes are given only for firm matches. Not all rows give a size; the values are once, few, many and, for expanded clones, a class.

TRBJ2-1,-,TRBD2,TRBV7-8,CASSLLLAGGFDEQFF,TGTGCCAGCAGCCTACTACTAGCGGGAGGGTTCGACGAGCAGTTCTTC
TRBJ2-1,once,TRBD1,TRBV12-5,CASGLVTGQGAGNGQFF,TGTGCTAGTGGTTTGGTAACGGGGCAGGGGGCGGGAAATGGGCAGTTCTTC
TRBJ1-1,-,TRBD1,TRBV12-3/TRBV12-4,CASSLEGGFTEAFF,TGTGCCAGCAGTTTGGAAGGGGGCTTCACTGAAGCTTTCTTT
TRBJ2-1,-,-,TRBV20-1,CSARGPRDDSYNEQFF,TGCAGTGCTAGAGGTCCACGGGACGACTCCTACAATGAGCAGTTCTTC
TRBJ2-7,few,-,TRBV10-3,CAISGAGEYEQYF,TGTGCCATCAGTGGGGCAGGGGAGTACGAGCAGTACTTC
TRBJ1-1,few,-,TRBV20-1,CSARRANVNTEAFF,TGCAGTGCTAGACGGGCCAACGTGAACACTGAAGCTTTCTTT
TRBJ2-1,few,-,TRBV3-1,CASSQGSRGNEQFF,TGTGCCAGCAGCCAAGGTTCGAGGGGAAATGAGCAGTTCTTC
TRBJ2-5,-,TRBD2,TRBV25-1,CASSEPTYGVASGPGIEAQYF,TGTGCCAGCAGTGAACCAACCTACGGGGTAGCTAGCGGCCCAGGAATTGAGGCCCAGTACTTC
TRBJ1-5,few,TRBD1,TRBV11-2,CASSLGQGAFPNQPQHF,TGTGCCAGCAGCCTCGGACAGGGGGCTTTCCCGAATCAGCCCCAGCATTTT
TRBJ2-1,once,TRBD2,TRBV19,CASSIFASGGPYNEQFF,TGTGCCAGTAGTATCTTCGCTAGCGGGGGCCCCTACAATGAGCAGTTCTTC
TRBJ1-1,-,-,TRBV25-1,CASSTQGETEAFF,TGTGCCAGCAGCACACAGGGAGAAACTGAAGCTTTCTTT
TRBJ1-3,-,-,TRBV14,CASSQNGGRGNTIYF,TGTGCCAGCAGCCAGAACGGGGGGCGCGGAAACACCATATATTTT
TRBJ2-3,few,-,TRBV6-2/TRBV6-3,CASSSHRVEAVGTQYF,TGTGCCAGCAGTAGCCACAGGGTAGAGGCTGTCGGTACGCAGTATTTT
TRBJ2-7,many,-,TRBV6-2/TRBV6-3,CASSYRDNYEQYF,TGTGCCAGCAGTTACCGGGACAACTACGAGCAGTACTTC
TRBJ2-3,many,TRBD2,TRBV10-3,CAIRRGEVTDTQYF,TGTGCCATCAGGCGGGGGGAGGTAACAGATACGCAGTATTTT
TRBJ2-3,-,-,TRBV7-9,CASSPGRYTQYF,TGTGCCAGCAGCCCCGGACGGTATACGCAGTATTTT
TRBJ2-1,few,-,TRBV7-9,CASQDFPYYNEQFF,TGTGCCAGCCAGGACTTCCCCTACTACAATGAGCAGTTCTTC
TRBJ2-7,few,TRBD2,TRBV7-6,CASSLELSGSLRYEQYF,TGTGCCAGCAGCTTAGAGCTTAGCGGGAGTTTACGCTACGAGCAGTACTTC
TRBJ2-5,-,TRBD1,TRBV5-1,CASSLEGQGMEQYF,TGCGCCAGCAGCTTGGAGGGACAGGGAATGGAGCAGTACTTC
TRBJ2-7,many,TRBD2,TRBV12-3/TRBV12-4,CASSSLAGDYEQYF,TGTGCCAGCAGCTCACTAGCGGGGGACTACGAGCAGTACTTC
TRBJ1-3,-,-,TRBV5-1,CASSIQAPGNTIYF,TGCGCCAGCAGCATACAGGCGCCTGGAAACACCATATATTTT
TRBJ1-1,-,-,TRBV7-2,CASSPARHSTEVFF,TGTGCCAGCAGCCCCGCACGACACTCCACTGAAGTTTTCTTT
TRBJ2-7,few,-,TRBV6-2/TRBV6-3,CASTQLASSYEQYF,TGTGCCAGCACCCAACTAGCTAGCTCCTACGAGCAGTACTTC